The 30 T cell receptor beta chains given below trace back to one sample, sequenced in a study of identical twins' blood T cells. TCRdb re-derived calls from the 5' RACE reads in MiXCR, one entry per CDR3 protein. Of a few hundred thousand distinct CDR3 sequences in the sample, roughly 31% were seen once. The sample was PBMCs. The origin of the receptors is a woman between 18 and 50 years old in good health.

At least ten counts were recorded for this clonotype. This sequence joins TRBV20-1 and TRBJ2-3, with 14 bases identical to TRBD2. Per germline, CDR1 DFQATT and CDR2 SNEGSKA (reference sequence). The CDR3 sequence is 19 residues long. The V and J ends lost 3 bases and 0 bases, in that order; junction bases with no gene match: 11. The CDR3 spells CSASLGLAGGSYSTDTQYF. Written as DNA, the CDR3 is TGCAGTGCTAGCCTCGGACTAGCGGGGGGTTCTTATAGCACAGATACGCAGTATTTT.

This clonotype turned up a few times. J is TRBJ1-1 and V is TRBV11-2; D unresolved. CDR1 is SGHAT, CDR2 FQNNGV, per germline. This CDR3 is 11 amino acids long. Trimming left V 7 bases short and J 9 bases short, with 12 bases between. The CDR3 DNA reads TGTGCCAGCACAGAGGGAGGGCAAGCTTTCTTT. It yields the protein CASTEGGQAFF.

V and J are TRBV20-1 and TRBJ1-5, with D unclear. Germline CDR1 is DFQATT and CDR2 is SNEGSKA (reference sequence). Trimming pared 4 bases from V and 1 base from J, leaving 11 bases between. The CDR3 extends over 14 amino acids. The CDR3 sequence is CSAMAGPSNQPQHF. The DNA of the CDR3 is TGCAGTGCTATGGCCGGGCCCAGCAATCAGCCCCAGCATTTT.

This clonotype was detected ten times or more. The chain couples TRBV10-3 to TRBJ2-3; tentatively, D is TRBD2 (5 bases). V was shortened by 2 bases and J by 0 bases, with 6 bases between the two germline ends. Germline V CDR1 and CDR2: ENHRY, SYGVKD. The CDR3 covers 14 residues. The CDR3 DNA reads as TGTGCCATCAGTGAGGGAGGAAGCACAGATACGCAGTATTTT. Translation: CAISEGGSTDTQYF.

This clonotype has at least ten counts. This chain connects TRBV2 to TRBJ2-1; TRBD2 agrees at 10 bases. The CDR3 is 13 residues long. Germline assignment: CDR1 SNHLY and CDR2 FYNNEI. Unmatched junction bases numbered 2, after V lost 7 bases and J lost 5 bases. CDR3 sequence: CASKLAGNNEQFF. The CDR3 DNA reads TGTGCCAGCAAACTAGCGGGGAACAATGAGCAGTTCTTC.

This clonotype was seen a handful of times. This chain joins TRBV29-1 and TRBJ1-1; no reliable D call. Looked up from germline, CDR1 is SQVTM and CDR2 is ANQGSEA. Deletions cut 4 bases from V and 7 bases from J, with 13 bases between. The CDR3 is made up of 12 amino acids. As DNA, the CDR3 is TGCAGCGTTGGGTCCCTGGGGAGTGAAGCTTTCTTT. Protein: CSVGSLGSEAFF.

This clonotype was counted between two and nine times. CDR3 nucleotides: TGTGCCAGCAGCTTAGCCGTGTTGGGGGGACGCGCCTATAATGAAAAACTGTTTTTT. It translates to CASSLAVLGGRAYNEKLFF. The rearrangement links TRBV7-9 to TRBJ1-4; D possibly corresponds to TRBD1 (5 bases). The CDR3 sequence is 19 residues long. Per germline, CDR1 SEHNR and CDR2 FQNEAQ (reference sequence). The V and J ends lost 0 bases and 4 bases respectively, with 21 bases between them.

The V and J genes are TRBV20-1 and TRBJ2-7; D is perhaps TRBD1 (6 bases). The CDR3 totals 12 residues. CDR1 and CDR2 (germline): DFQATT, SNEGSKA (reference sequence). Deletions cut 2 bases from V and 2 bases from J, with 7 bases between. The CDR3 sequence is CSARRDTYEQYF. The CDR3 nucleotides read TGCAGTGCTAGACGGGACACCTACGAGCAGTACTTC.

The J gene is TRBJ2-3, the V gene TRBV12-3 or TRBV12-4; 8 bases are a match to TRBD2. The V and J ends lost 6 bases and 2 bases, in that order; junction bases with no gene match: 10. CDR3 length: 16 amino acids. In nucleotides, the CDR3 is TGTGCCAGCAGCCCCATAGCGGGAAGTCCCACAGATACGCAGTATTTT. This translates into CASSPIAGSPTDTQYF.

In its sample, this clonotype was seen a few times. The genes are TRBV9 and TRBJ1-4; a possible D gene is TRBD1 (6 bases). The CDR3 has 15 amino acids. The germline CDR1 and CDR2 sequences are SGDLS and YYNGEE. Trimming stripped 3 bases from V and 7 bases from J, with 16 bases between. CDR3 DNA sequence: TGTGCCAGCAGCGCTGTAGGGGGTATCGGTGAAAAACTGTTTTTT. Its translation: CASSAVGGIGEKLFF.

The chain uses TRBV11-2 and TRBJ1-2; D perhaps matches TRBD1 (5 bases). Germline V gene lookup returns CDR1 SGHAT and CDR2 FQNNGV. The ends were cut back, 1 base at V and 3 bases at J, with 9 bases in the middle. This CDR3 is built from 14 residues. CDR3 in DNA: TGTGCCAGCAGCTTAGTTGCAGGGCACTATGGCTACACCTTC. It codes for CASSLVAGHYGYTF. The whole variable domain, remainder taken from reference TRBV11-2 and TRBJ1-2, is EAGVAQSPRYKIIEKRQSVAFWCNPISGHATLYWYQQILGQGPKLLIQFQNNGVVDDSQLPKDRFSAERLKGVDSTLKIQPAKLEDSAVYLCASSLVAGHYGYTFGSGTRLTVV.

This rearrangement joins TRBV5-6 to TRBJ1-2, with D hard to call. The CDR3 covers 16 residues. Trimming shortened V by 4 bases and J by 2 bases, and 18 bases separated the two germline ends. Germline values: CDR1 SGHDT, CDR2 YYEEEE. CDR3 protein: CASSRDLVTGNYGYTF. The CDR3 coding sequence is TGTGCCAGCAGCCGCGACCTTGTAACGGGGAACTATGGCTACACCTTC.

This rearrangement joins TRBV20-1 to TRBJ2-1; D is unresolved. V was clipped by 5 bases and J by 9 bases, with 8 bases between them. CDR1 and CDR2 from the germline V gene are DFQATT and SNEGSKA (reference sequence). This CDR3 comprises 10 residues. Here the CDR3 reads CSALKIEQFF. CDR3 DNA: TGCAGTGCTCTAAAGATTGAGCAGTTCTTC.

The chain recombines TRBV6-2 or TRBV6-3 with TRBJ1-1, with D unclear. Looked up from germline, CDR1 is MNHEY and CDR2 is SVGEGT. Trimming took 4 bases from V and 5 from J, leaving 14 bases between them. This CDR3 spans 14 amino acids. The CDR3 bases are TGTGCCAGCAGTTCCCGGGCCCGGTTGACTGAAGCTTTCTTT. Protein product: CASSSRARLTEAFF.

This clonotype has just a few counts. V usage is TRBV12-3 or TRBV12-4 and J usage is TRBJ2-7, with unresolved D. CDR3 length: 11 residues. Trimming left V 4 bases short and J 5 bases short, with 6 bases between. CDR3 sequence reads: CASSYHHEQYF. DNA for the CDR3: TGTGCCAGCAGTTATCACCACGAGCAGTACTTC.

The chain combines TRBV6-5 with TRBJ2-3; D may be TRBD1 (5 bases). Germline V CDR1 and CDR2: MNHEY, SVGAGI. Trimming cost V 3 bases and J 6 bases, with 16 bases left between them. CDR3 size: 15 residues. Written as DNA, the CDR3 is TGTGCCAGCAGTTATAGACATGGGGCTAGGGATACGCAGTATTTT. The encoded protein is CASSYRHGARDTQYF.

This clonotype was counted between two and nine times. This sequence joins TRBV11-2 and TRBJ2-3; TRBD2 agrees at 8 bases. From germline, CDR1 is SGHAT and CDR2 FQNNGV. Trimming removed 10 bases from V and 4 bases from J; junction bases left unmatched: 4. The CDR3 runs 12 residues. The CDR3 nucleotides read TGTGCCACCAGGACTAGCTCAGATACGCAGTATTTT. Translating it yields CATRTSSDTQYF. The variable domain in full, completed from reference TRBV11-2 and TRBJ2-3, reads EAGVAQSPRYKIIEKRQSVAFWCNPISGHATLYWYQQILGQGPKLLIQFQNNGVVDDSQLPKDRFSAERLKGVDSTLKIQPAKLEDSAVYLCATRTSSDTQYFGPGTRLTVL.

This clonotype has a count of ten or more. The chain recombines TRBV10-1 with TRBJ1-1; TRBD1 might be the D (6 bases). Deletions cut 6 bases from V and 12 bases from J, with 17 bases between. Germline loops: CDR1 WNHNN, CDR2 SYGVQD (reference sequence). This CDR3 spans 12 amino acids. This CDR3 is CASRRSGQTSFF. The CDR3, as DNA: TGCGCCAGCAGAAGATCCGGACAGACTTCTTTCTTT.

In this sample, this clonotype turned up many times. The genes are TRBV5-1 and TRBJ1-5; D ambiguous. The CDR3 is 14 residues long. The germline gives CDR1 SGHRS, CDR2 YFSETQ. V was trimmed by 2 bases and J by 0 bases, leaving 6 bases between them. Here the CDR3 DNA reads TGCGCCAGCAGCTTCGGTGATAGCAATCAGCCCCAGCATTTT. It specifies CASSFGDSNQPQHF. The variable domain in full, with the rest retrieved from reference TRBV5-1 and TRBJ1-5, is KAGVTQTPRYLIKTRGQQVTLSCSPISGHRSVSWYQQTPGQGLQFLFEYFSETQRNKGNFPGRFSGRQFSNSRSEMNVSTLELGDSALYLCASSFGDSNQPQHFGDGTRLSIL.

This clonotype was detected a few times. The chain is built from TRBV20-1 and TRBJ1-5, with D uncertain. Germline CDR1 reads DFQATT; CDR2 reads SNEGSKA (reference sequence). The CDR3 consists of 15 residues. Between the trimmed V and J ends, which lost 0 bases and 1 base, there was a span of 10 bases. CDR3 DNA sequence: TGCAGTGCTAGAGATTTCGGTATGAGCAATCAGCCCCAGCATTTT. It encodes CSARDFGMSNQPQHF.

This clonotype occurred a few times. Without the conserved terminal phenylalanine or tryptophan, this CDR3 likely stems from a read error. The rearrangement uses TRBV29-1 and TRBJ1-2; D call uncertain. The CDR3 is 13 amino acids. Germline values: CDR1 SQVTM, CDR2 ANQGSEA. Trimming pared 4 bases from V and 4 bases from J, leaving 13 bases between. The CDR3 sequence is CSVVDIKFYGYTL. The CDR3 DNA is TGCAGCGTTGTCGACATCAAGTTCTATGGCTACACCCTC.

The rearrangement links TRBV9 to TRBJ2-3; 9 nucleotides match TRBD1. This CDR3 has 19 amino acids. Trimming cost V 2 bases and J 0 bases; bases outside gene matches: 13. The germline CDR1 and CDR2 sequences are SGDLS and YYNGEE. CDR3 loop: CASSVRGQGELASTDTQYF. Written as DNA, the CDR3 is TGTGCCAGCAGCGTCCGGGGACAGGGTGAACTTGCTAGCACAGATACGCAGTATTTT. The entire variable domain, with the rest obtained from reference TRBV9 and TRBJ2-3, is as follows: DSGVTQTPKHLITATGQRVTLRCSPRSGDLSVYWYQQSLDQGLQFLIQYYNGEERAKGNILERFSAQQFPDLHSELNLSSLELGDSALYFCASSVRGQGELASTDTQYFGPGTRLTVL.

This chain connects TRBV9 to TRBJ1-2; D is possibly TRBD1 (6 bases). The CDR3 is made up of 14 amino acids. The V end lost 4 bases, the J end lost 6 bases, and 16 bases lay between the germline ends. Germline-derived CDR1 and CDR2 are SGDLS and YYNGEE. CDR3 residues: CASSSQQGMDGYTF. DNA for the CDR3: TGTGCCAGCAGCTCGCAACAGGGAATGGATGGCTACACCTTC.

The chain couples TRBV27 to TRBJ2-2; D is uncertain. CDR1 MNHEY and CDR2 SMNVEV come from the germline V gene (reference sequence). Trimming removed 5 bases from V and 4 bases from J, with 11 bases in between. The CDR3 covers 14 residues. CDR3 nucleotides: TGTGCCAGCAGTCCCTTGGGTCCCACCGGGGAGCTGTTTTTT. Protein sequence: CASSPLGPTGELFF.

This clonotype has only a few counts. This chain connects TRBV7-9 to TRBJ1-5, with D possibly TRBD1 on 5 matching bases. Germline V gives CDR1 SEHNR, CDR2 FQNEAQ (reference sequence). Trimming removed 2 bases at V and 3 bases at J, with 8 bases between. This CDR3 region has 14 residues. The CDR3 loop is CASSLLDNNQPQHF. Here the CDR3 DNA reads TGTGCCAGCAGCTTACTGGACAACAATCAGCCCCAGCATTTT. The full variable domain, with the rest looked up from reference TRBV7-9 and TRBJ1-5, is DTGVSQNPRHKITKRGQNVTFRCDPISEHNRLYWYRQTLGQGPEFLTYFQNEAQLEKSRLLSDRFSAERPKGSFSTLEIQRTEQGDSAMYLCASSLLDNNQPQHFGDGTRLSIL.

The V and J genes are TRBV10-3 and TRBJ2-7; 7 bases agree with TRBD1. J gave up 2 bases and V 6 bases, and 4 bases lay outside the gene matches. Per germline, CDR1 ENHRY and CDR2 SYGVKD. The CDR3 extends over 13 amino acids. The CDR3 loop is CAISEQGPYEQYF. CDR3 sequence (DNA): TGTGCCATCAGCGAACAGGGGCCCTACGAGCAGTACTTC.

This clonotype turned up a few times. J is TRBJ2-5 and V is TRBV6-2 or TRBV6-3; 13 bases agree with TRBD2. Germline V CDR1 and CDR2: MNHEY, SVGEGT. After removal of 4 bases from V and 7 bases from J, the junction contained 9 bases not matched to a gene. This CDR3 contains 16 residues. DNA for the CDR3: TGTGCCAGCAGTTTTGGACTAGCGGGAGCCGGTGGGACCCAGTACTTC. Translated, it gives CASSFGLAGAGGTQYF.

This clonotype has only a few counts. The chain is built from TRBV11-2 and TRBJ2-4; 12 bases are a match to TRBD2. V shed 4 bases and J 0 bases; nucleotides not matched to a gene: 4. Germline CDR1 and CDR2: SGHAT and FQNNGV. The CDR3 totals 17 residues. CDR3 loop: CASSYLAGGLAKNIQYF. The CDR3 nucleotides are TGTGCCAGCAGCTATCTAGCGGGGGGGCTAGCCAAAAACATTCAGTACTTC.

V is TRBV5-6 and J is TRBJ2-3; unclear D gene. Germline CDR1 SGHDT, CDR2 YYEEEE. There are 15 residues in the CDR3. V lost 0 bases and J lost 4, with 12 bases in between. CDR3 loop: CASSLGQHSADTQYF. CDR3 nucleotide sequence: TGTGCCAGCAGCTTGGGGCAACACAGCGCAGATACGCAGTATTTT.

This clonotype occurred a few times. V gene TRBV5-1 combines with J gene TRBJ1-1; D is unresolved. The V end was cut by 4 bases, the J end by 5 bases, with 18 bases between. CDR3 length: 15 residues. From germline, CDR1 is SGHRS and CDR2 YFSETQ. CDR3 nucleotides: TGCGCCAGCAGCGACAATGGGATCCGGGGTACTGAAGCTTTCTTT. Encoded protein: CASSDNGIRGTEAFF. The full variable domain, rest sourced from reference TRBV5-1 and TRBJ1-1, is KAGVTQTPRYLIKTRGQQVTLSCSPISGHRSVSWYQQTPGQGLQFLFEYFSETQRNKGNFPGRFSGRQFSNSRSEMNVSTLELGDSALYLCASSDNGIRGTEAFFGQGTRLTVV.